Listed below are T cell receptor beta chains from one sample, sequenced in a study of STAT5B mutations in CD4+ large granular lymphocyte leukemia. The protocol was immunoSEQ multiplex PCR, while the TCRdb copy is restricted to in-frame clones and leaves out a portion. The sample lists roughly 32,000 clones; around 80% were seen once. Sequencing input: CD4+ T cells from blood buffy coats. Source of these receptors: a human donor in good health. Each CDR3 is given with its conserved first and last residue. Each record gives: V gene, clone size, D gene, J gene, CDR3 DNA, CDR3 protein. The D gene is left open where the match is weak. Clone size is not always given. Where it is, it says once, few, many or a class for expanded clones.

v_call: TRBV29-1
clone_size: .
d_call: TRBD2
j_call: TRBJ2-3
cdr3_nt: TGCAGCGTTGCATTGCGGGGGGGTTTACGAGATACGCAGTATTTT
cdr3_aa: CSVALRGGLRDTQYF

v_call: TRBV6-1
clone_size: .
d_call: .
j_call: TRBJ2-3
cdr3_nt: TGTGCCATATGGGAGCAAACAGATACGCAGTATTTT
cdr3_aa: CAIWEQTDTQYF

v_call: TRBV9
clone_size: .
d_call: TRBD1
j_call: TRBJ1-2
cdr3_nt: TGTGCCAGCAGCGTAGAGGGGAGCGGCAGGGGGAACTATGGCTACACCTTC
cdr3_aa: CASSVEGSGRGNYGYTF

v_call: TRBV6-4
clone_size: few
d_call: .
j_call: TRBJ1-6
cdr3_nt: TGTGCCAGCAGGGACGGTAATTCACCCCTCCACTTT
cdr3_aa: CASRDGNSPLHF

v_call: TRBV10-3
clone_size: .
d_call: .
j_call: TRBJ2-1
cdr3_nt: TGTGCCATCAGCGACAGGGAGGGCAATGAGCAGTTCTTC
cdr3_aa: CAISDREGNEQFF

v_call: TRBV29-1
clone_size: .
d_call: .
j_call: TRBJ2-1
cdr3_nt: TGCAGCGTTGACGGCGGCGGCTACAATGAGCAGTTCTTC
cdr3_aa: CSVDGGGYNEQFF

v_call: TRBV30
clone_size: .
d_call: TRBD1
j_call: TRBJ1-2
cdr3_nt: TGTGCCTGGGTTCAGACAGGGAGAGGATATGGCTACACCTTC
cdr3_aa: CAWVQTGRGYGYTF

v_call: TRBV5-6
clone_size: .
d_call: .
j_call: TRBJ2-7
cdr3_nt: TGTGCCAGCAGCTTGAGTTTCTACGAGCAGTACTTC
cdr3_aa: CASSLSFYEQYF

v_call: TRBV15
clone_size: .
d_call: .
j_call: TRBJ2-6
cdr3_nt: TGTGCCACCAGCAGAGATCTGGACTCTGGGGCCAACGTCCTGACTTTC
cdr3_aa: CATSRDLDSGANVLTF

v_call: TRBV9
clone_size: .
d_call: .
j_call: TRBJ2-3
cdr3_nt: TGTGCCAGCAGCGGACGCCCCTCCCTATCAGATACGCAGTATTTT
cdr3_aa: CASSGRPSLSDTQYF

v_call: TRBV11-2
clone_size: .
d_call: .
j_call: TRBJ2-2
cdr3_nt: TGTGCCAGCACCGGTGGACAGTTGAACACCGGGGAGCTGTTTTTT
cdr3_aa: CASTGGQLNTGELFF

v_call: TRBV7-9
clone_size: .
d_call: .
j_call: TRBJ1-2
cdr3_nt: TGTGCCAGCAGCTTTCGTTCCCCTTCGGGGGGCTACACCTTC
cdr3_aa: CASSFRSPSGGYTF

v_call: TRBV5-1
clone_size: .
d_call: TRBD2
j_call: TRBJ2-5
cdr3_nt: TGCGCCAGCAGCCACCGGGGGGGCCTGGGAGAGACCCAGTACTTC
cdr3_aa: CASSHRGGLGETQYF

v_call: TRBV25-1
clone_size: .
d_call: .
j_call: TRBJ1-4
cdr3_nt: TGTGCCAGCAGTGCTCCCAGACTAGGGGGGAATGAAAAACTGTTTTTT
cdr3_aa: CASSAPRLGGNEKLFF

v_call: TRBV5-1
clone_size: .
d_call: .
j_call: TRBJ2-1
cdr3_nt: TGCGCCAGCTCTGAGGGGTCAAGCTCCTACAATGAGCAGTTCTTC
cdr3_aa: CASSEGSSSYNEQFF

v_call: TRBV9
clone_size: .
d_call: TRBD1
j_call: TRBJ1-1
cdr3_nt: TGTGCCAGCAGCGCCTCGACAGGGGGGACTGAAGCTTTCTTT
cdr3_aa: CASSASTGGTEAFF

v_call: TRBV19
clone_size: .
d_call: TRBD2
j_call: TRBJ2-7
cdr3_nt: TGTGCCAGTAGTATCAGGACTAGCGGGAGTCTGTTCGGATACGAGCAGTACTTC
cdr3_aa: CASSIRTSGSLFGYEQYF

v_call: TRBV5-1
clone_size: .
d_call: TRBD2
j_call: TRBJ2-1
cdr3_nt: TGCGCCAGCAGCTCTAGCGGACTTTACAATGAGCAGTTCTTC
cdr3_aa: CASSSSGLYNEQFF

v_call: TRBV11-2
clone_size: .
d_call: .
j_call: TRBJ2-1
cdr3_nt: TGTGCCAGCAGCCTAGATAGCTCCTACAATGAGCAGTTCTTC
cdr3_aa: CASSLDSSYNEQFF

v_call: TRBV5-1
clone_size: once
d_call: TRBD1
j_call: TRBJ2-5
cdr3_nt: TGCGCCAGCAGCCCGACAGGGGGCTTAACCCAGTACTTC
cdr3_aa: CASSPTGGLTQYF

v_call: TRBV14
clone_size: few
d_call: .
j_call: TRBJ2-1
cdr3_nt: TGTGCCAGCAGCCAACGGGACGTGCAGTTCTTC
cdr3_aa: CASSQRDVQFF

v_call: TRBV2
clone_size: .
d_call: .
j_call: TRBJ1-1
cdr3_nt: TGTGCCAGCAGCAGTAGACCTTTGGACACTGAAGCTTTCTTT
cdr3_aa: CASSSRPLDTEAFF

v_call: TRBV6-5
clone_size: .
d_call: .
j_call: TRBJ1-6
cdr3_nt: TGTGCCAGCAGCCAGAATTCACCCCTCCACTTT
cdr3_aa: CASSQNSPLHF

v_call: TRBV11-2
clone_size: .
d_call: .
j_call: TRBJ2-2
cdr3_nt: TGTGCCAGCAGCCCAGGCGGTTGGGTGTGGGACACCGGGGAGCTGTTTTTT
cdr3_aa: CASSPGGWVWDTGELFF

v_call: TRBV5-1
clone_size: .
d_call: .
j_call: TRBJ2-3
cdr3_nt: TGCGCCAGCAGCTTGGCCCTAGGAGGGGGCAGGGATACGCAGTATTTT
cdr3_aa: CASSLALGGGRDTQYF

v_call: TRBV5-1
clone_size: .
d_call: TRBD2
j_call: TRBJ2-1
cdr3_nt: TGCGCCAGCAGCTCCGATCGGCCTAGCGGGACCCTTAGCTCCTACAATGAGCAGTTCTTC
cdr3_aa: CASSSDRPSGTLSSYNEQFF

v_call: TRBV6-6
clone_size: .
d_call: TRBD2
j_call: TRBJ2-7
cdr3_nt: TGTGCCGCGTCTAGCGGGGGGGCCTACGAGCAGTACTTC
cdr3_aa: CAASSGGAYEQYF

v_call: TRBV7-9
clone_size: .
d_call: .
j_call: TRBJ1-4
cdr3_nt: TGTGCCAGCAGCTTAGGGAGTGGGAATGAAAAACTGTTTTTT
cdr3_aa: CASSLGSGNEKLFF

v_call: TRBV9
clone_size: .
d_call: .
j_call: TRBJ2-7
cdr3_nt: TGTGCCAGCAGCGTAGGGGCAGGAGTTTCCTACGAGCAGTACTTC
cdr3_aa: CASSVGAGVSYEQYF

v_call: TRBV30
clone_size: .
d_call: .
j_call: TRBJ1-1
cdr3_nt: TGTGCCTGGAGTAGAAACAGAGCTGAAGCTTTCTTT
cdr3_aa: CAWSRNRAEAFF

v_call: TRBV6-1
clone_size: .
d_call: .
j_call: TRBJ1-1
cdr3_nt: TGTGCCAGCAGTGTGGGACGGACAGATGAAGCTTTCTTT
cdr3_aa: CASSVGRTDEAFF